This passage covers 17 T cell receptor beta chains from one sample sequenced in a study of cytomegalovirus exposure and HLA in healthy donors. It was with 60 Vbeta and 13 Jbeta primers that the PCR ran. Measured with immunoSEQ multiplex PCR; TCRdb has only the in-frame clones, and not every one. The sample records more than 80,000 clones, under 80% being singletons. Material for sequencing was PBMCs. The receptors here all came from a woman aged 50 to 65 in good health and CMV-seropositive.

The chain joins TRBV19 to TRBJ1-1; tentative D call: TRBD1 (6 bases). The germline gives CDR1 LNHDA, CDR2 SQIVND (reference sequence). This CDR3 region has 14 residues. Trimming took 4 bases from V and 1 from J, leaving 10 bases between them. CDR3 in DNA: TGTGCCAGTAGTAGAGGGACACAGAACACTGAAGCTTTCTTT. It codes for CASSRGTQNTEAFF.

The chain employs TRBV19 and TRBJ1-5; D uncertain. The ends were cut back, 1 base at V and 0 bases at J, with 16 bases in the middle. From germline, CDR1 is LNHDA and CDR2 SQIVND (reference sequence). This CDR3 contains 18 residues. The DNA of the CDR3 is TGTGCCAGTAGTATAGGGAAGGAGTACGGCTATAGCAATCAGCCCCAGCATTTT. Translation: CASSIGKEYGYSNQPQHF.

This sequence joins TRBV5-1 and TRBJ2-5; D unresolved. This CDR3 region has 13 residues. CDR1 is SGHRS and CDR2 is YFSETQ in the germline V gene. The V end lost 4 bases, the J end lost 4 bases, and 11 bases lay between the germline ends. This CDR3 is CASSPSPRETQYF. The CDR3, as DNA: TGCGCCAGCAGCCCGAGTCCGAGAGAGACCCAGTACTTC.

This rearrangement joins TRBV27 to TRBJ1-1; D uncertain. Per the germline V gene, CDR1 is MNHEY and CDR2 is SMNVEV (reference sequence). The CDR3 runs 15 residues. The V end lost 3 bases, the J end lost 0 bases, and 11 bases lay between the germline ends. CDR3 in DNA: TGTGCCAGCAGTTTGGGGAGTAGGGTGAACACTGAAGCTTTCTTT. Amino acid sequence: CASSLGSRVNTEAFF.

The chain has TRBV18 and TRBJ1-6; D perhaps matches TRBD1 (6 bases). This CDR3 is built from 15 residues. Between the trimmed V and J ends, which lost 2 bases and 7 bases, there was a span of 12 bases. Germline V gene sequence: CDR1 KGHSH, CDR2 LQKENI. CDR3 residues: CASSPSQGKNSPLHF. The CDR3 nucleotides read TGTGCCAGCTCACCATCTCAGGGGAAAAATTCACCCCTCCACTTT.

The chain recombines TRBV7-9 with TRBJ1-2; TRBD1 agrees at 8 bases. This CDR3 contains 14 residues. The V gene's germline CDR1 is SEHNR and CDR2 FQNEAQ (reference sequence). V lost 1 base and J lost 5; bases outside the gene matches: 3. CDR3 loop: CASSLDDRGYGYTF. As DNA, the CDR3 is TGTGCCAGCAGCTTAGACGACAGGGGTTATGGCTACACCTTC.

Only one count was recorded for this clone. The genes are TRBV18 and TRBJ2-5, with D hard to call. In germline, CDR1 is KGHSH, CDR2 LQKENI. Trimming stripped 3 bases from V and 3 bases from J, with 5 bases between. CDR3 length equals 12 residues. The DNA of the CDR3 is TGTGCCAGCTCACCTTCAGAAGAGACCCAGTACTTC. The encoded protein is CASSPSEETQYF.

V gene TRBV9 combines with J gene TRBJ2-7, with 12 bases matching TRBD1. The CDR3 has 16 amino acids. The V and J ends lost 4 bases and 5 bases, in that order; junction bases with no gene match: 10. Germline assignment: CDR1 SGDLS and CDR2 YYNGEE. Here the CDR3 DNA reads TGTGCCAGCAGCCCCGACCCGGGACAGGGGGCTCACGAGCAGTACTTC. Residues: CASSPDPGQGAHEQYF.

The chain employs TRBV5-6 and TRBJ1-1; the D gene is possibly TRBD1 (6 bases). The CDR3 spans 14 residues. V dropped 3 bases and J dropped 4 bases, with 13 bases sitting between them. Germline CDR1 is SGHDT and CDR2 is YYEEEE. The CDR3 is CASSSQGPSTEAFF. The DNA of the CDR3 is TGTGCCAGCAGCTCACAGGGCCCCAGCACTGAAGCTTTCTTT.

This chain links TRBV14 with TRBJ1-1; D is ambiguous. This CDR3 region has 13 residues. CDR1 is SGHDN, CDR2 FVKESK, per germline. V was shortened by 5 bases and J by 7 bases, with 14 bases between the two germline ends. CDR3 in DNA: TGTGCCAGCAGCAGCCAAGGCCGGAGTGAAGCTTTCTTT. This codes for CASSSQGRSEAFF.

This clone has a single count. The rearrangement links TRBV18 to TRBJ2-1, with D perhaps TRBD1 (5 bases). The V and J ends lost 5 bases and 5 bases respectively, with 13 bases between them. The CDR3 has 14 amino acids. Germline CDR1 reads KGHSH; CDR2 reads LQKENI. The CDR3 DNA reads as TGTGCCAGCTCAGGAAGACAGCTTCACAATGAGCAGTTCTTC. Protein: CASSGRQLHNEQFF.

This rearrangement joins TRBV28 to TRBJ1-5, with no clear D. Trimming cost V 2 bases and J 1 base, with 6 bases left between them. This CDR3 region has 14 residues. Looked up from germline, CDR1 is MDHEN and CDR2 is SYDVKM. As DNA, the CDR3 is TGTGCCAGCAGTTTAACGGGGAGCAATCAGCCCCAGCATTTT. Protein sequence: CASSLTGSNQPQHF.

The chain carries TRBV19 and TRBJ2-3; 12 bases align to TRBD2. The V gene end was trimmed by 3 bases and the J gene end by 5 bases; junction bases not matched to a gene: 9. The germline gives CDR1 LNHDA, CDR2 SQIVND (reference sequence). This CDR3 has 17 residues. In nucleotides, the CDR3 is TGTGCCAGTAGTATGGGGCTAGCGGGGGGGTGGAAAGATACGCAGTATTTT. It codes for CASSMGLAGGWKDTQYF.

This clone showed up just a few times. This rearrangement joins TRBV7-3 to TRBJ2-2, with TRBD2 matching over 9 bases. V was clipped by 8 bases and J by 3 bases; unmatched bases: 4. Germline CDR1 is SGHTA and CDR2 is FQGTGA. The CDR3 covers 14 residues. The CDR3, as DNA: TGTGCCAGCCAGGGACTAGCTTACACCGGGGAGCTGTTTTTT. Protein product: CASQGLAYTGELFF.

This clone was seen once. The chain joins TRBV6-5 to TRBJ1-1; perhaps TRBD1 as D (6 bases). The V gene's germline CDR1 is MNHEY and CDR2 SVGAGI. Trimming removed 3 bases from V and 0 bases from J, with 8 bases in between. This CDR3 is built from 14 residues. The CDR3 nucleotides are TGTGCCAGCAGTTATTGGACAGTGAACACTGAAGCTTTCTTT. Its protein is CASSYWTVNTEAFF.

Remarks on this clone: The sample has other DNA sequences that encode this CDR3 too. This chain connects TRBV6-5 to TRBJ1-1; no definite D call. The CDR3 consists of 14 residues. Germline CDR1 and CDR2: MNHEY and SVGAGI. V lost 0 bases, J lost 2 bases, and 7 bases lay in between. Here the CDR3 reads CASSYSRLNTEAFF. DNA of the CDR3: TGTGCCAGCAGTTACTCACGTCTAAACACTGAAGCTTTCTTT.

This clone was counted once. The sample holds other DNA sequences that translate to the same CDR3. CDR3 loop: CASSLGLAGEGETQYF. In DNA, the CDR3 is TGTGCCAGCAGCTTGGGGTTGGCGGGGGAGGGAGAGACCCAGTACTTC. This rearrangement joins TRBV7-2 to TRBJ2-5, with TRBD2 matching 7 bases. Losses at the gene ends were 3 bases for V and 4 bases for J; bases not matched to a gene: 11. Germline CDR1 is SGHTA and CDR2 is FQGNSA. CDR3 size: 16 residues.